Below, 27 T cell receptor beta chains from the same sample are listed, as sequenced in a study of T cells expressing NK-cell markers. TCRdb reprocessed the 5' RACE reads, keeping one entry per CDR3 protein, no DNA. The sample data list about 550,000 distinct CDR3 sequences. The sample was blood T cells: a sorted CD56 or NKG2C T cell subset, CD4+ or CD8+ T cells, or bulk PBMC T cells (not recorded which). All receptors derive from a man aged 18 to 29 in good health.

The rearrangement links TRBV5-6 to TRBJ2-2; TCRdb selects TRBD1, and the lack of DNA leaves this call unchecked. CDR1 and CDR2 (germline): SGHDT, YYEEEE. The CDR3 is 13 residues long. The CDR3 sequence is CASSLSPGEELFF.

The chain joins TRBV11-1 to TRBJ2-7; TCRdb returns TRBD2, unconfirmable since there is no DNA. Germline V gene data show CDR1 as SGHAT and CDR2 as FQDESV (reference sequence). The CDR3 has 19 residues. This chain's CDR3 is CASSLAGGQTSAVSYEQYF.

The V call is TRBV6-1, the J call TRBJ2-1; there is no DNA to check the TCRdb D call of TRBD2. Germline CDR1 reads MNHNS; CDR2 reads SASEGT. This CDR3 region has 14 residues. The CDR3 sequence is CASIPSGSYNEQFF.

V gene TRBV20-1 combines with J gene TRBJ1-1. This CDR3 is built from 11 residues. Germline CDR1 and CDR2: DFQATT and SNEGSKA (reference sequence). CDR3 loop: CSVPKDPEAFF.

The chain has TRBV12-3 or TRBV12-4 and TRBJ1-4; TCRdb's D call, TRBD1, is unchecked because there is no DNA. CDR3 length: 13 residues. The CDR3 sequence: CASNRQEGEKLFF.

The chain combines TRBV27 with TRBJ2-7; the D gene TCRdb calls, TRBD1, cannot be checked with no DNA. The CDR3 has 13 amino acids. Germline assignment: CDR1 MNHEY and CDR2 SMNVEV (reference sequence). CDR3: CASSWTGGAEQYF.

V and J are TRBV10-2 and TRBJ1-5; the TRBD1 assignment by TCRdb is unverifiable without DNA. Germline V gene lookup returns CDR1 WSHSY and CDR2 SAAADI. This CDR3 region has 15 residues. The CDR3 here is CASTRTGDSNQPQHF.

V and J are TRBV12-3 or TRBV12-4 and TRBJ2-7; TCRdb indicates TRBD2, and absent DNA this call remains unverified. This CDR3 is 14 amino acids long. The CDR3 loop is CASSLIGTSGPPYF.

The chain joins TRBV2 to TRBJ2-3; TCRdb returns TRBD1, unconfirmable since there is no DNA. CDR3 length: 12 amino acids. The germline V gene encodes CDR1 SNHLY and CDR2 FYNNEI. CDR3: CASGPQMDTQYF. Looking up the rest from reference TRBV2 and TRBJ2-3 gives the full variable domain: EPEVTQTPSHQVTQMGQEVILRCVPISNHLYFYWYRQILGQKVEFLVSFYNNEISEKSEIFDDQFSVERPDGSNFTLKIRSTKLEDSAMYFCASGPQMDTQYFGPGTRLTVL.

The rearrangement links TRBV12-3 or TRBV12-4 to TRBJ1-1. There are 12 residues in the CDR3. CDR3 in amino acids: CASSLITSEAFF.

The chain links TRBV20-1 to TRBJ2-3; the D call of TRBD2 rests on TCRdb alone, since no DNA is present to check it. Looked up from germline, CDR1 is DFQATT and CDR2 is SNEGSKA (reference sequence). CDR3 length equals 15 residues. Here the CDR3 reads CSAPEGRGATDTQYF.

The chain has TRBV29-1 and TRBJ1-2; the D gene TCRdb calls, TRBD1, cannot be checked with no DNA. The CDR3 is 13 amino acids. Germline V lookup: CDR1 SQVTM, CDR2 ANQGSEA. The CDR3 is CSVTGVVTYGYTF.

This chain uses TRBV5-1 with TRBJ1-1; TCRdb outputs TRBD1, but without DNA this stays unchecked. CDR1 and CDR2 (germline): SGHRS, YFSETQ. The CDR3 contains 15 residues. The CDR3 sequence is CASSPGQGRYTEAFF. Based on the CDR3 plus reference TRBV5-1 and TRBJ1-1, the full variable domain is KAGVTQTPRYLIKTRGQQVTLSCSPISGHRSVSWYQQTPGQGLQFLFEYFSETQRNKGNFPGRFSGRQFSNSRSEMNVSTLELGDSALYLCASSPGQGRYTEAFFGQGTRLTVV.

This chain uses TRBV5-6 with TRBJ1-6; TCRdb selects TRBD1, and the lack of DNA leaves this call unchecked. The germline gives CDR1 SGHDT, CDR2 YYEEEE. This CDR3 region has 14 residues. The CDR3 here is CASGYTGANSPLHF. Complete variable domain (other parts from reference TRBV5-6 and TRBJ1-6): DAGVTQSPTHLIKTRGQQVTLRCSPKSGHDTVSWYQQALGQGPQFIFQYYEEEERQRGNFPDRFSGHQFPNYSSELNVNALLLGDSALYLCASGYTGANSPLHFGNGTRLTVT.

The V gene is TRBV7-2, the J gene TRBJ2-1. CDR1 is SGHTA and CDR2 is FQGNSA in the germline V gene. The CDR3 covers 16 residues. This CDR3 is CASSRSSQSSYNEQFF.

The rearrangement links TRBV4-3 to TRBJ2-1; lacking DNA, the TRBD1 call made by TCRdb goes unchecked. Germline CDR1 is LGHNA and CDR2 is YSLEER. The CDR3 extends over 16 amino acids. The CDR3 protein is CASSQDLQVKYNEQFF.

V usage is TRBV24-1 and J usage is TRBJ2-1; TCRdb picks TRBD2, but there is no DNA to check that call. Germline V gives CDR1 KGHDR, CDR2 SFDVKD. The CDR3 has 17 residues. CDR3 sequence reads: CATSDPGLAAPYNEQFF.

The CDR3 loop is CASSLPVAVQETQYF. The chain employs TRBV5-6 and TRBJ2-5. Germline lookup yields CDR1 SGHDT and CDR2 YYEEEE. The CDR3 sequence is 15 residues long.

This chain connects TRBV12-3 or TRBV12-4 to TRBJ2-1; TCRdb calls TRBD2, which cannot be checked without DNA. This CDR3 contains 12 residues. The CDR3: CASTIAGNEQFF.

V and J are TRBV15 and TRBJ2-2; TCRdb outputs TRBD2, but without DNA this stays unchecked. CDR3 size: 15 residues. Germline-derived CDR1 and CDR2 are LNHNV and YYDKDF (reference sequence). The CDR3 reads CATVSGRANTGELFF.

The V call is TRBV20-1, the J call TRBJ2-1; the TCRdb call, TRBD1, lacks DNA for checking. The CDR3 length is 14 residues. Germline values: CDR1 DFQATT, CDR2 SNEGSKA (reference sequence). The CDR3 sequence is CSARGQTDYNEQFF.

The CDR3 here is CSVEDLGDENYGYTF. The rearrangement joins TRBV29-1 to TRBJ1-2; TCRdb calls TRBD1, which cannot be checked without DNA. This CDR3 region has 15 residues. Germline-derived CDR1 and CDR2 are SQVTM and ANQGSEA.

The chain couples TRBV4-2 to TRBJ2-7; TCRdb selects TRBD2, and the lack of DNA leaves this call unchecked. CDR1 and CDR2 from the germline V gene are LGHNA and YNFKEQ. The CDR3 length is 18 residues. The CDR3 sequence: CASSQVGLAGERSYEQYF.

The chain has TRBV4-3 and TRBJ2-2; the D call from TCRdb, TRBD2, cannot be confirmed without DNA. Germline V lookup: CDR1 LGHNA, CDR2 YSLEER. The CDR3 has 17 residues. The CDR3 spells CASSQWSGLAGAGELFF.

The chain uses TRBV5-1 and TRBJ2-1; no DNA is available, so the TRBD2 call from TCRdb remains unchecked. The CDR3 length is 15 residues. Germline CDR1 SGHRS, CDR2 YFSETQ. This chain's CDR3 is CASSPGSGLNNEQFF.

The chain joins TRBV7-3 to TRBJ2-1; absent DNA, TCRdb's TRBD2 call cannot be checked. Germline V gene lookup returns CDR1 SGHTA and CDR2 FQGTGA. This CDR3 region has 17 residues. The CDR3 region is CASSLSGTSGGYNEQFF.

V usage is TRBV4-1 and J usage is TRBJ1-4; TCRdb gives TRBD1 as the D gene, but with no DNA this cannot be confirmed. Germline V gene lookup returns CDR1 MGHRA and CDR2 YSYEKL. The CDR3 totals 16 residues. The CDR3 reads CASSRGQGAPNEKLFF.